What follows describes a single T cell receptor (beta chain). The antigen this receptor binds is unknown. No qualities accompany the bases; no much larger clone lies one base away. The time point label on this specimen signifies: baseline before first vaccination. The vaccinee samples were drawn from two UK trials, COV001 and COV002, one of which was a single-blind randomized controlled phase 2/3 trial testing AZD1222 (ChAdOx1 nCoV-19) in healthy adults. Trial participant PBMC samples were collected at day 0 and day 28 after the second dose for TCRbeta chain sequencing. The data derive from a study of T cell responses to AZD1222 COVID-19 vaccine (dated by TCRdb to the early 2020s). Regarding the complete study: AZD1222 recipients whose second dose came at about 4 weeks and those whose second dose came at about 12 weeks were combined into one group, since spike-specific TCR depth and breadth did not differ between the two schedules. TCR sequencing was performed for 230 to 250 trial participants, of whom 200 to 210 were given two doses of AZD1222 and approximately 25 were given two doses of MenACWY control vaccine. Trial participants were enrolled by age into 18-55, 56-69 and 70-plus year subgroups, with around 140, 26 and 57 TCR-sequenced participants respectively. On the study overall, not on this receptor specifically: Participants were mostly white British, with more females than males. The authors suggested clonal diversity may have been underestimated. Spike-specific TCR breadth and depth rose significantly after two AZD1222 doses compared with day 0 and with MenACWY recipients. The 56-69-year group was small, and its depth increase did not reach significance, likely because of low power. Because no samples from the day 14 peak response were available, repertoires could be characterized only after the peak T cell response. Vaccine-associated CD4 TCRs spanned the whole spike protein, with dominant responses in regions 160-218 and 743-854. Conclusions about previously exposed vaccinees were limited because only 6 or 7 AZD1222 recipients were SARS-CoV-2 seropositive at baseline. Nearly half of unique spike-specific TCRs reportedly recognized epitopes outside regions mutated in the B.1.351 and B.1.1.7 variants.

V gives up 3 bases and J gives up 5 bases, and the segment between their germline ends measures 18 bases. The CDR3 holds 16 amino acids from the cysteine to the phenylalanine. The retained sequence is limited to the CDR3, 48 bases, with the frame set at the first base. Taken from the germline V gene, the CDR1 and CDR2 loops are SGHNT and YENEEA. The CDR3 regions of human TCRbeta chains were subjected to immunosequencing. Per the authors' processing: TCRs in the repertoires were compared against a reference library of SARS-CoV-2-specific TCRs that had been generated with the MIRA antigen-specificity platform. Breadth was defined as the fraction of unique TCRs that were SARS-CoV-2-associated, and depth was defined as the fraction of total T cells that were SARS-CoV-2-associated. Each spike-specific TCR was assigned to its reactive spike region and to a CD4 or CD8 class using the MIRA data. Log10-transformed breadth and depth values were compared by one-way ANOVA with Sidak's multiple comparisons tests. TCRdb provides this immuneACCESS table in a form limited to in-frame rearrangements. Some clones are lacking; in checked studies, under half of them reflect an unresolved V gene, and why the rest are absent is not known. V, J and clone size derive from that table, while D and trimming were established from the DNA sequence. The sample table contains roughly 120,000 clones; only one count was recorded for 70% to 90% of them. The ten largest make up approximately 5.9% of the sample.

The receptor chain draws on TRBV11-3 and TRBJ2-3; tentative D gene TRBD1, with 5 bases matching. This sample comprised peripheral blood, obtained on day 0 of AZD1222 vaccination. The clonotype was recovered from an adult in good health. The DNA sequence is given as TGTGCCAGCAGCTTCAACAGGTTTAGGGGTGGAGATACGCAGTATTTT. This codes for CASSFNRFRGGDTQYF.